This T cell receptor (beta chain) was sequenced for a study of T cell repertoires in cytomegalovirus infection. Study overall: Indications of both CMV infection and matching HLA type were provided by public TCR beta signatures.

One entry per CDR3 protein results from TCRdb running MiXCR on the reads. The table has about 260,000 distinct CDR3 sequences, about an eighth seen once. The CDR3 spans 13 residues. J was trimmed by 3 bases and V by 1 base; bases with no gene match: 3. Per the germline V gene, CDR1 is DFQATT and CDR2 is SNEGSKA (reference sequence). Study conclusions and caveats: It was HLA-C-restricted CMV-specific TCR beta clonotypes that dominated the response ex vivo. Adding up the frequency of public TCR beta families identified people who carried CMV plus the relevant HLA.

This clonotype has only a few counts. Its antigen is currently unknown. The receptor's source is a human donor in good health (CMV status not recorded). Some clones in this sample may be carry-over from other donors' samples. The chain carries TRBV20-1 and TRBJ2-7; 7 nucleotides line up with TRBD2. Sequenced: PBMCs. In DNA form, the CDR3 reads TGCAGTGCTAGAGCAACGGGGGGCTACGAGCAGTACTTC. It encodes CSARATGGYEQYF.